This passage covers 9 T cell receptor beta chains from one sample sequenced in a study of CD8+CD57+ T cells in acquired aplastic anemia. Genomic DNA constituted the template upon which TCR beta VDJ and CDR3 profiling was performed. TCRdb recomputed calls from the reads with MiXCR, one row per CDR3 protein. The sample holds about 420,000 distinct CDR3 sequences, approximately 70% seen once. The sample consisted of sorted CD4+, CD8+, or CD8+CD57+ T cells (not recorded which) from PBMCs. The receptor source for this set is a human donor in good health, serving as a control.

The rearrangement uses TRBV5-1 and TRBJ1-1, with 7 nucleotides matching TRBD1. This CDR3 has 14 amino acids. The germline gives CDR1 SGHRS, CDR2 YFSETQ. Trimming cost V 7 bases and J 4 bases; bases outside gene matches: 10. Here the CDR3 DNA reads TGCGCCAGCCGCGTGACAGGGATGAGCACTGAAGCTTTCTTT. Translated: CASRVTGMSTEAFF.

A word on this clonotype: A read error may account for a junction end that differs from germline. V is TRBV7-9 and J is TRBJ2-7; TRBD1 matches at 7 bases. The CDR3 has 14 residues. Germline V gene data show CDR1 as SEHNR and CDR2 as FQNEAQ (reference sequence). CDR3 residues: CASSPRDSPNTEAF. CDR3 DNA sequence: TGTGCCAGCAGCCCAAGGGACAGCCCGAACACTGAAGCTTTC. The full variable domain, its missing parts supplied by reference TRBV7-9 and TRBJ2-7, is DTGVSQNPRHKITKRGQNVTFRCDPISEHNRLYWYRQTLGQGPEFLTYFQNEAQLEKSRLLSDRFSAERPKGSFSTLEIQRTEQGDSAMYLCASSPRDSPNTEAFGPGTRLTVT.

DNA for the CDR3: TGCAGTGCTAGAGATCCCCGGGAAGAATTCTTT. Protein: CSARDPREEFF. V usage is TRBV20-1 and J usage is TRBJ1-1; D is unclear. The CDR3 extends over 11 amino acids. Trimming cost V 0 bases and J 14 bases, with 13 bases left between them. Germline V lookup: CDR1 DFQATT, CDR2 SNEGSKA (reference sequence).

On this clonotype: One end of the junction fails to match germline, which may point to a read error. The chain combines TRBV9 with TRBJ1-6; D unresolved. From germline, CDR1 is SGDLS and CDR2 YYNGEE. This CDR3 spans 15 amino acids. In DNA form, the CDR3 reads TGTGCTAGCAGCTTAGCGATAGGAGATAATTCCTTCCTCCACTTT. This codes for CASSLAIGDNSFLHF.

A word on this clonotype: The conserved phenylalanine or tryptophan normally closing the CDR3 is absent here, so this likely arose from a read error. The DNA is left out, because the CDR3 cannot be placed on it with certainty; the CDR3 is given as TCRdb lists it. The rearrangement links TRBV7-8 to TRBJ2-5; the DNA was not compared with TRBD1, the D call given in the table. The CDR3 is 10 residues long, counting both termini. Germline lookup yields CDR1 SGHVS and CDR2 FQNEAQ. The CDR3 loop reads CASSPDQGYQ.

On this clonotype itself: Its ends do not fully match the called genes, so a read error is possible. The gene calls are TRBV7-3 and TRBJ2-5, with 8 bases that match TRBD2. CDR1 SGHTA and CDR2 FQGTGA come from the germline V gene. CDR3 length equals 15 residues. CDR3 in DNA: TGTGCCAGTAGCGTAACGCGGGAGGACAACGTGACCCCGTACTTC. Its translation is CASSVTREDNVTPYF. The variable domain in full, with the rest retrieved from reference TRBV7-3 and TRBJ2-5, is GAGVSQTPSNKVTEKGKYVELRCDPISGHTALYWYRQSLGQGPEFLIYFQGTGAADDSGLPNDRFFAVRPEGSVSTLKIQRTERGDSAVYLCASSVTREDNVTPYFGPGTRLLVL.

This chain connects TRBV6-6 to TRBJ2-7; D uncertain. Germline V gene sequence: CDR1 MNHNY, CDR2 SVGAGI (reference sequence). The CDR3 contains 12 residues. Trimming removed 10 bases at V and 9 bases at J, with 19 bases between. CDR3 coding DNA: TGTGCCACCACAGAGTGGTTGGGTAGGCAGTACTTC. This sequence encodes CATTEWLGRQYF.

In this sample, this clonotype turned up many times. J is TRBJ1-2 and V is TRBV28, with 7 bases identical to TRBD1. CDR3 length: 13 amino acids. Germline CDR1 reads MDHEN; CDR2 reads SYDVKM. Trimming at V came to 5 bases and at J to 4 bases, leaving 4 bases not matched to a gene. CDR3: CASSLGTVYGYTF. CDR3 DNA: TGTGCCAGCAGTCTCGGGACAGTCTATGGCTACACCTTC.

Points on this clonotype: The CDR3 end shows no conserved phenylalanine or tryptophan, and so a read error is likely. The chain joins TRBV7-9 to TRBJ2-2; D may correspond to TRBD1 or TRBD2 (6 bases each). This CDR3 region has 11 residues. CDR1 and CDR2 (germline): SEHNR, FQNEAQ (reference sequence). This CDR3 is CASSLSGALFY. The CDR3 DNA follows: TGTGCCAGCAGCTTGTCGGGGGCGCTGTTTTAT.